The 7 T cell receptor beta chains given below trace back to one sample, sequenced in a study of shared clonotypes between healthy human individuals. Data came from immunoSEQ multiplex PCR; TCRdb stores just in-frame clones and leaves some out. The sample lists approximately 2.5 million clones, about 92% occurring once. Input material: naive CD4+ T cells sorted from blood. Subset reported: CD45RA+ positively selected. These TCRs come from a man aged 18 to 29 in good health.

The sample holds one count of this clone. The chain joins TRBV7-3 to TRBJ1-2; 7 bases fit TRBD1. The length of the CDR3 is 15 residues. The V gene end was trimmed by 5 bases and the J gene end by 1 base; junction bases not matched to a gene: 7. Germline V gene lookup returns CDR1 SGHTA and CDR2 FQGTGA. The CDR3 DNA is TGTGCCAGCAGCAGTAGTCAGGGGGGTAACTATGGCTACACCTTC. Amino acid sequence: CASSSSQGGNYGYTF.

The chain couples TRBV6-5 to TRBJ2-7; 9 positions agree with TRBD2. Per the germline V gene, CDR1 is MNHEY and CDR2 is SVGAGI. The CDR3 runs 15 residues. The trim removed 7 bases at V and 0 bases at J, leaving 7 bases unmatched. This chain's CDR3 is CASIAAGGSSYEQYF. In DNA, the CDR3 is TGTGCCAGCATCGCAGCGGGAGGCTCCTCCTACGAGCAGTACTTC.

This clone was recorded once. The chain couples TRBV28 to TRBJ2-7; TRBD2 matches at 9 bases. Trimming cost V 9 bases and J 5 bases; bases outside gene matches: 8. The germline CDR1 and CDR2 sequences are MDHEN and SYDVKM. CDR3 length equals 13 residues. Here the CDR3 DNA reads TGTGCCAGTAGCGGGGGCCGCCATCACGAGCAGTACTTC. Translated: CASSGGRHHEQYF.

In the case of this clone: The sample contains more than one DNA sequence encoding this CDR3. V usage is TRBV5-1 and J usage is TRBJ2-7; D is undetermined. The V gene lost 0 bases and the J gene lost 3 bases, with 7 bases spanning the gap. Germline CDR1 reads SGHRS; CDR2 reads YFSETQ. This CDR3 region has 13 residues. The CDR3 DNA is TGCGCCAGCAGCTTGGCCCTAAGCTACGAGCAGTACTTC. This sequence encodes CASSLALSYEQYF.

The chain employs TRBV5-6 and TRBJ1-2, with 9 nucleotides matching TRBD1. Trimming removed 4 bases from V and 4 bases from J; junction bases left unmatched: 5. The germline V gene has CDR1 SGHDT and CDR2 YYEEEE. There are 14 residues in the CDR3. The CDR3 DNA reads TGTGCCAGCAGCCGGACAGGGGACGGCTATGGCTACACCTTC. Translation gives CASSRTGDGYGYTF.

The V gene is TRBV2, the J gene TRBJ2-3; 8 positions match TRBD2. J was trimmed by 3 bases and V by 3 bases; bases with no gene match: 8. CDR1 and CDR2 (germline): SNHLY, FYNNEI. This CDR3 is 16 amino acids long. This CDR3 is CASSDQRESGTDTQYF. For the CDR3, the DNA is TGTGCCAGCAGTGATCAGCGGGAGTCGGGGACAGATACGCAGTATTTT.

The gene calls are TRBV18 and TRBJ2-6; no clear D. The CDR3 spans 15 residues. Trimming took off 2 bases at V and 2 bases at J, with 7 bases between the two ends. Germline V gene sequence: CDR1 KGHSH, CDR2 LQKENI. Here the CDR3 reads CASSPWTTGANVLTF. Here the CDR3 DNA reads TGTGCCAGCTCACCATGGACGACTGGGGCCAACGTCCTGACTTTC. Drawing the rest from reference TRBV18 and TRBJ2-6, the complete variable domain is NAGVMQNPRHLVRRRGQEARLRCSPMKGHSHVYWYRQLPEEGLKFMVYLQKENIIDESGMPKERFSAEFPKEGPSILRIQQVVRGDSAAYFCASSPWTTGANVLTFGAGSRLTVL.